This T cell receptor (beta chain) derives from a study of blood T cell repertoires in COVID-19. Germline CDR1 LNHDA, CDR2 SQIVND (reference sequence). The length of the CDR3 is 15 residues. The junction had 8 bases not matched to a gene; V was cut back by 7 bases and J by 10 bases. This clone was seen ten or more times. The table came from immunoSEQ multiplex PCR; TCRdb's copy has only in-frame clones and leaves some out. Among about 150,000 clones, about 78% were seen once, and the ten largest hold over 9.5%. The clonotype was recovered from a man aged 55 to 69 who had recovered from COVID-19. V is TRBV19 and J is TRBJ2-1; 15 nucleotides match TRBD2. The sequencing input was peripheral blood. The CDR3 protein is CASTGLAGGGKEQFF. For the CDR3, the DNA is TGTGCCAGTACAGGACTAGCGGGAGGGGGAAAGGAGCAGTTCTTC.